Below, 22 T cell receptor beta chains from the same sample are listed, as sequenced in a study of OX40 agonist ivuxolimab in advanced cancers. Profiled with immunoSEQ multiplex PCR; TCRdb holds only in-frame clones, not every one. The top ten hold roughly 1.4% of the sample, which has roughly 92,000 clones, approximately 88% seen once. The sample in question was CD4+ or CD8+ T cells sorted from blood, obtained in a trial of the OX40 agonist ivuxolimab. The origin of the receptors is an adult with an advanced solid tumor such as melanoma, head and neck, liver or kidney cancer.

The rearrangement joins TRBV28 to TRBJ2-3; a weak D match, TRBD1 (6 bases). Germline assignment: CDR1 MDHEN and CDR2 SYDVKM. CDR3 length equals 15 residues. V lost 5 bases and J 1 base, leaving 13 bases between the germline ends. The CDR3 DNA sequence: TGTGCCAGCAGTCTTCGACAGGTGGGCACAGATACGCAGTATTTT. This translates into CASSLRQVGTDTQYF. The variable domain in full, with the rest retrieved from reference TRBV28 and TRBJ2-3, is DVKVTQSSRYLVKRTGEKVFLECVQDMDHENMFWYRQDPGLGLRLIYFSYDVKMKEKGDIPEGYSVSREKKERFSLILESASTNQTSMYLCASSLRQVGTDTQYFGPGTRLTVL.

This chain joins TRBV5-4 and TRBJ2-7; D is uncertain. Trimming left V 1 base short and J 0 bases short, with 8 bases between. CDR1 and CDR2 (germline): SGHNT, YYREEE (reference sequence). The CDR3 has 14 amino acids. The CDR3, as DNA: TGTGCCAGCAGCTTGTCTCCAGACTCCTACGAGCAGTACTTC. Translating it yields CASSLSPDSYEQYF.

A few counts support this clone. The chain links TRBV27 to TRBJ1-2; D may be TRBD1 (5 bases). Germline CDR1 and CDR2: MNHEY and SMNVEV (reference sequence). CDR3 length: 15 amino acids. The ends were cut back, 2 bases at V and 4 bases at J, with 14 bases in the middle. CDR3 sequence: CASSLLSQGGYGYTF. The CDR3 DNA follows: TGTGCCAGCAGTTTACTTAGCCAGGGTGGCTATGGCTACACCTTC.

The J gene is TRBJ2-7, the V gene TRBV10-3, with D maybe TRBD2 (6 bases). V lost 6 bases and J 3 bases, leaving 9 bases between the germline ends. Germline V lookup: CDR1 ENHRY, CDR2 SYGVKD. The CDR3 has 12 residues. The CDR3 nucleotides read TGTGCCATCAGGCTGGAGGGCTACGAGCAGTACTTC. Its protein is CAIRLEGYEQYF.

V gene TRBV7-9 combines with J gene TRBJ2-5, with unresolved D. CDR3 length: 12 amino acids. Trimming took off 11 bases at V and 2 bases at J, with 12 bases between the two ends. Germline values: CDR1 SEHNR, CDR2 FQNEAQ (reference sequence). The CDR3 bases are TGTGCCTTAGCAGACCCTCAAGAGACCCAGTACTTC. It codes for CALADPQETQYF.

V is TRBV7-6 and J is TRBJ1-5; D might be TRBD1 (5 bases). Germline V gene sequence: CDR1 SGHVS, CDR2 FNYEAQ. The CDR3 is 15 amino acids. Trimming took 0 bases from V and 4 from J, leaving 10 bases between them. The CDR3 reads CASSLAGPGNQPQHF. CDR3 in DNA: TGTGCCAGCAGCTTAGCGGGACCGGGTAATCAGCCCCAGCATTTT.

This chain joins TRBV11-2 and TRBJ2-5; weak D call: TRBD1 (5 bases). Trimming cost V 1 base and J 4 bases, with 10 bases left between them. Germline loops: CDR1 SGHAT, CDR2 FQNNGV. The CDR3 runs 14 residues. For the CDR3, the DNA is TGTGCCAGCAGCTTAGTTCAGGGCGGAGAGACCCAGTACTTC. It is translated as CASSLVQGGETQYF.

The gene calls are TRBV5-1 and TRBJ1-2; unclear D gene. Germline V gene sequence: CDR1 SGHRS, CDR2 YFSETQ. The CDR3 length is 15 residues. The germline V and J ends were trimmed by 4 bases and 0 bases, with 13 bases remaining between them. In DNA, the CDR3 is TGCGCCAGCAGCGCGGCCGGTGACTCTAACTATGGCTACACCTTC. This codes for CASSAAGDSNYGYTF.

The rearrangement joins TRBV11-2 to TRBJ1-2, with D maybe TRBD1 (6 bases). Trimming cost V 5 bases and J 6 bases, with 19 bases left between them. Germline-derived CDR1 and CDR2 are SGHAT and FQNNGV. The CDR3 contains 15 residues. CDR3 loop: CASSPLGGATNGYTF. CDR3 bases: TGTGCCAGCAGCCCGTTGGGGGGCGCAACTAATGGCTACACCTTC.

J is TRBJ2-5 and V is TRBV2; 11 nucleotides agree with TRBD2. The CDR3 contains 16 residues. Germline values: CDR1 SNHLY, CDR2 FYNNEI. With V trimmed by 3 bases and J by 2 bases, 5 bases remained unmatched. The CDR3 nucleotides read TGTGCCAGCAGTGAGGCTAGCGGGGGGCTGCAAGAGACCCAGTACTTC. Translating gives CASSEASGGLQETQYF. Combining the CDR3 with reference TRBV2 and TRBJ2-5 gives the whole variable domain EPEVTQTPSHQVTQMGQEVILRCVPISNHLYFYWYRQILGQKVEFLVSFYNNEISEKSEIFDDQFSVERPDGSNFTLKIRSTKLEDSAMYFCASSEASGGLQETQYFGPGTRLLVL.

V gene TRBV28 combines with J gene TRBJ1-4; D is unclear. CDR1 and CDR2 (germline): MDHEN, SYDVKM. This CDR3 spans 11 amino acids. CDR3 in amino acids: CAASLNEKLFF. In nucleotides, the CDR3 is TGTGCGGCTAGTTTGAATGAAAAACTGTTTTTT.

This chain connects TRBV6-5 to TRBJ2-7; 7 positions agree with TRBD1. This CDR3 has 14 amino acids. The V and J ends lost 5 bases and 9 bases, in that order; junction bases with no gene match: 13. From germline, CDR1 is MNHEY and CDR2 SVGAGI. The CDR3 region is CASSGTDYPLGQYF. For the CDR3, the DNA is TGTGCCAGCAGTGGGACAGATTATCCCTTAGGGCAGTACTTC.

The genes are TRBV10-3 and TRBJ2-3, with TRBD2 identical over 11 bases. With 6 bases clipped from V and 5 bases from J, the junction kept 7 bases outside the gene matches. Per the germline V gene, CDR1 is ENHRY and CDR2 is SYGVKD. The CDR3 sequence is 15 residues long. The CDR3 coding sequence is TGTGCCATCAGCCAACTAGCGGGAGAGATAGATACGCAGTATTTT. It is translated as CAISQLAGEIDTQYF.

J is TRBJ2-3 and V is TRBV11-2; 11 nucleotides line up with TRBD1. In germline, CDR1 is SGHAT, CDR2 FQNNGV. Germline trimming cut 0 bases from V and 6 bases from J; bases unmatched to any gene: 5. CDR3 size: 16 residues. CDR3 residues: CASSLEDRGPEDTQYF. CDR3 DNA sequence: TGTGCCAGCAGCTTAGAGGACAGGGGGCCGGAGGATACGCAGTATTTT.

This chain links TRBV23-1 with TRBJ2-2; D may be TRBD1 or TRBD2 (6 bases each). TRBV23-1 qualifies as an ORF whose function is uncertain. CDR3 length: 19 residues. V was trimmed by 6 bases and J by 0 bases, leaving 23 bases between them. The CDR3 nucleotides read TGCGCCAGCAGCTGCTTAATGGACAGCCGGGAGACGAACACCGGGGAGCTGTTTTTT. Translation: CASSCLMDSRETNTGELFF.

The chain couples TRBV19 to TRBJ2-7; tentative D call: TRBD1 (7 bases). The germline V and J ends were trimmed by 1 base and 8 bases, with 18 bases remaining between them. Germline values: CDR1 LNHDA, CDR2 SQIVND (reference sequence). This CDR3 is built from 15 residues. Here the CDR3 reads CASSIVGAGGGKQYF. In nucleotides, the CDR3 is TGTGCCAGTAGTATAGTAGGAGCAGGGGGAGGAAAGCAGTACTTC.

This chain links TRBV11-1 with TRBJ2-2; D is tentatively TRBD1 or TRBD2 (5 bases each). Deletions cut 5 bases from V and 0 bases from J, with 13 bases between. Germline V lookup: CDR1 SGHAT, CDR2 FQDESV (reference sequence). The CDR3 is 16 amino acids. The CDR3 nucleotides read TGTGCCAGCAGCCCGAGGGGACGTTCGAACACCGGGGAGCTGTTTTTT. This sequence encodes CASSPRGRSNTGELFF.

This chain connects TRBV5-1 to TRBJ1-1, with D tentatively TRBD1 (5 bases). The CDR3 sequence is 13 residues long. Trimming left V 4 bases short and J 2 bases short, with 9 bases between. The germline gives CDR1 SGHRS, CDR2 YFSETQ. The CDR3 spells CASSGDFNTEAFF. CDR3 in DNA: TGCGCCAGCAGCGGGGACTTTAACACTGAAGCTTTCTTT.

This sequence joins TRBV11-3 and TRBJ2-1; weak D call: TRBD1 (6 bases). The CDR3 length is 16 residues. Trimming removed 1 base from V and 9 bases from J, with 19 bases in between. Per germline, CDR1 SGHNT and CDR2 YENEEA. This chain's CDR3 is CASSLGWAGVRGEQFF. In DNA form, the CDR3 reads TGTGCCAGCAGCTTAGGATGGGCAGGGGTAAGGGGTGAGCAGTTCTTC. The variable domain in full, completed from reference TRBV11-3 and TRBJ2-1, reads EAGVVQSPRYKIIEKKQPVAFWCNPISGHNTLYWYLQNLGQGPELLIRYENEEAVDDSQLPKDRFSAERLKGVDSTLKIQPAELGDSAVYLCASSLGWAGVRGEQFFGPGTRLTVL.

The chain has TRBV19 and TRBJ1-5; tentative D call: TRBD1 (5 bases). V gave up 5 bases and J gave up 5 bases, with 7 bases separating them. The CDR3 loop spans 12 amino acids. Germline lookup yields CDR1 LNHDA and CDR2 SQIVND (reference sequence). CDR3 in DNA: TGTGCCAGTAGTTCAGGGTATCAGCCCCAGCATTTT. Amino acids: CASSSGYQPQHF.

The chain links TRBV5-1 to TRBJ1-1, with D possibly being TRBD1 (5 bases). CDR3 length: 12 residues. The V end was cut by 0 bases, the J end by 11 bases, with 11 bases between. Germline V gene data show CDR1 as SGHRS and CDR2 as YFSETQ. The CDR3 coding sequence is TGCGCCAGCAGCTTGGCCCAGGGATCGGCTTTCTTT. It yields the protein CASSLAQGSAFF.

This sequence joins TRBV9 and TRBJ1-4, with 10 bases aligning to TRBD1. Germline V lookup: CDR1 SGDLS, CDR2 YYNGEE. After removal of 4 bases from V and 6 bases from J, the junction contained 9 bases not matched to a gene. CDR3 size: 16 residues. Here the CDR3 DNA reads TGTGCCAGCAGCCCCCGGTCCGGGACAGGGGATGAAAAACTGTTTTTT. It is translated as CASSPRSGTGDEKLFF.